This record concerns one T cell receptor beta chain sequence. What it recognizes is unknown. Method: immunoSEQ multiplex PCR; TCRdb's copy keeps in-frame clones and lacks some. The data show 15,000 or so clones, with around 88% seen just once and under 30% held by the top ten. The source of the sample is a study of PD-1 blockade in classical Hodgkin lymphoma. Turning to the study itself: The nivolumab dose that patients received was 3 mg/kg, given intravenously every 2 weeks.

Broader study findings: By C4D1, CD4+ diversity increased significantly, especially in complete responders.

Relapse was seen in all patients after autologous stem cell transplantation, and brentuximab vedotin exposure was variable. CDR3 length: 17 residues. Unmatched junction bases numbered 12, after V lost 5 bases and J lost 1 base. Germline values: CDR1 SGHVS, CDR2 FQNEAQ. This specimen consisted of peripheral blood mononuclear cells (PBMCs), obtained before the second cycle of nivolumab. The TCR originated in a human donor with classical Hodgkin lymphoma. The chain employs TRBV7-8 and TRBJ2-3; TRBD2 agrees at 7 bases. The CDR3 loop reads CASSRGREQTGTDTQYF. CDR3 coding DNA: TGTGCCAGCAGCCGTGGGCGGGAGCAAACCGGCACAGATACGCAGTATTTT.